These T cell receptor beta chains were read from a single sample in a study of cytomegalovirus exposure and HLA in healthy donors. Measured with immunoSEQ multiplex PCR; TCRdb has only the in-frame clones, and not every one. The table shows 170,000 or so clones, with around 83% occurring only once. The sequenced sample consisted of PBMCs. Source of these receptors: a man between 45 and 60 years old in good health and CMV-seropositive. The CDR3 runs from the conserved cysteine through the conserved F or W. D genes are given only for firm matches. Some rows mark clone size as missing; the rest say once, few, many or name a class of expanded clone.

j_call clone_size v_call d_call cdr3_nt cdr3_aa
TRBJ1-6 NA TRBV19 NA TGTGCCAGTAGTATTTCTGGAGGGATACATTCACCCCTCCACTTT CASSISGGIHSPLHF
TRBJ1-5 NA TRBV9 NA TGTGCCAGCAGCCCCGGGGCAGGGGGCAATCAGCCCCAGCATTTT CASSPGAGGNQPQHF
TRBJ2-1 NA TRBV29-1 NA TGCAGCGTTGGACTAGGCCGCGGGGACAATGAGCAGTTCTTC CSVGLGRGDNEQFF
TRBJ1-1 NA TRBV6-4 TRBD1 TGTGCCAGCAGTGACTCGATTCGAGGGGGCTATGCTTTCTTT CASSDSIRGGYAFF
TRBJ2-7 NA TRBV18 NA TGTGCCAGCTCCCCCTTTGCCTACGAGCAGTACTTC CASSPFAYEQYF
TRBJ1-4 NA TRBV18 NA TGTGCCAGCTCACCAAAGAGCAATGAAAAACTGTTTTTT CASSPKSNEKLFF
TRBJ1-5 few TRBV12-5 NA TGTGCTAGCGGGGGGGGTTCGAGTCATCAGCCCCAGCATTTT CASGGGSSHQPQHF
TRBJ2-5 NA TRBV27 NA TGTGCCAGCAGTTTGTACAGAGCCGAAGAGACCCAGTACTTC CASSLYRAEETQYF
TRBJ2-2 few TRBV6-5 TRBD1 TGTGCCAGCAGTCCCGACAGGGTCAACACCGGGGAGCTGTTTTTT CASSPDRVNTGELFF
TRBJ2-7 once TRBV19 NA TGTGCCAGTAGTGCTACGGGGTCCTACGAGCAGTACTTC CASSATGSYEQYF
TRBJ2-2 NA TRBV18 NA TGTGCCAGCTCACCACTAGAGGGCCCCGGGGAGCTGTTTTTT CASSPLEGPGELFF
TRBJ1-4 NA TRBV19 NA TGTGCCAGTAGCGCCTCGGGGAATGAAAAACTGTTTTTT CASSASGNEKLFF
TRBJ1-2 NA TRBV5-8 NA TGTGCCAGCAGCTTGGGACCGGGAGGTACGCTTACAGCTAACTATGGCTACACCTTC CASSLGPGGTLTANYGYTF
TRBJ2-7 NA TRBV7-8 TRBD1 TGTGCCAGCAGCTCAAATGGGCACGGGACAGGGGACGCACCCATATCCTACGAGCAGTACTTC CASSSNGHGTGDAPISYEQYF
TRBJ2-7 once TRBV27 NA TGTGCCAGCAGTAAGGATGTAGCCGGCGAGCAGTACTTC CASSKDVAGEQYF
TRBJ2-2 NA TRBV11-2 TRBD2 TGTGCCAGCAGCTTACCCGGACTAGCGGGACGTACCGGGGAGCTGTTTTTT CASSLPGLAGRTGELFF
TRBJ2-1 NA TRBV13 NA TGTGCCAGCAGCGCAGCGGGCCCCGTGACTGAGCAGTTCTTC CASSAAGPVTEQFF
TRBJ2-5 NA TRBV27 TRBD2 TGTGCCAGCAGTTTCGGACTAGCGGGGGGGCAAGAGACCCAGTACTTC CASSFGLAGGQETQYF
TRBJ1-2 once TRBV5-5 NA TGTGCCAGCAGCTTGTTTTTGCCAGGGCTCAGTGGCTACACCTTC CASSLFLPGLSGYTF
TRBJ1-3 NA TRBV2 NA TGTGCCAGCAGGGCCCCGGGGAAGGACACCATATATTTT CASRAPGKDTIYF
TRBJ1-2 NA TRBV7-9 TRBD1 TGTGCCAGCAGCAGACAGGGATCCGTCTCCCAGAACTATGGCTACACCTTC CASSRQGSVSQNYGYTF
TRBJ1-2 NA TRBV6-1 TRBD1 TGTGCCAGCAGGTTAGACAGGGGGCTAAACTATGGCTACACCTTC CASRLDRGLNYGYTF
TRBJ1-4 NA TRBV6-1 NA TGTGCCAGCACTTGGACACTCCCGAAGGGAAAACTGTTTTTT CASTWTLPKGKLFF
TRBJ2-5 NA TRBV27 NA TGTGCCAGCAGTTCTAGGGGAGAGACCCAGTACTTC CASSSRGETQYF
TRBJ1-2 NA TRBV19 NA TGTGCCAGTAGTACCTCCCAGAGGTCTAACTATGGCTACACCTTC CASSTSQRSNYGYTF
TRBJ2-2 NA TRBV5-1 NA TGCGCCAGCAGCTATGACAACGCGAACACCGGGGAGCTGTTTTTT CASSYDNANTGELFF
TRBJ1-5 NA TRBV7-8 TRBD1 TGTGCCAGCAGCCTACGGGACAGGGCAAGACAGCCCCAGCATTTT CASSLRDRARQPQHF
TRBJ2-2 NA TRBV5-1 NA TGCGCCAGCAGCTTGGCGGGTAAATCGGACACCGGGGAGCTGTTTTTT CASSLAGKSDTGELFF
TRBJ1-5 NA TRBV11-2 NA TGTGCCAGCAGCTTAAGCTCCACAGGGCAGCCCCAGCATTTT CASSLSSTGQPQHF
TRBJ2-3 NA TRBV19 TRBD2 TGTGCCAGTAGTATCGGGGGGCGGGGGGGCCGAGATACGCAGTATTTT CASSIGGRGGRDTQYF
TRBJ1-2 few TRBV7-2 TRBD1 TGTGCCAGCAGCGACCCGACAGGGGAGGCCTATGGCTACACCTTC CASSDPTGEAYGYTF
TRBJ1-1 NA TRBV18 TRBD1 TGTGCCAGCTCACCGCAGAGGGGGCAGGGGAACACTGAAGCTTTCTTT CASSPQRGQGNTEAFF
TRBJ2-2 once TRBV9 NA TGTGCCAGCAGCGGGGCAGGGCTTCTTTCCGCCGGGGAGCTGTTTTTT CASSGAGLLSAGELFF
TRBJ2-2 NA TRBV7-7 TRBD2 TGTGCTAGCAGCTTAGAAGTAGCGGGAGATGGCGGGGAGCTGTTTTTT CASSLEVAGDGGELFF
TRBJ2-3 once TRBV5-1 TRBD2 TGCGCCAGCAGCCAAACCGGACTAGCGGGGGGGACAGATACGCAGTATTTT CASSQTGLAGGTDTQYF
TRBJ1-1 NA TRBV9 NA TGTGCCAGCAGCGAGACCCTCATACAGGTAGAAGCTTTCTTT CASSETLIQVEAFF
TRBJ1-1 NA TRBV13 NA TGTGCCAGCAGCTTTCTCAGGACGGGGGGCACTGAAGCTTTCTTT CASSFLRTGGTEAFF
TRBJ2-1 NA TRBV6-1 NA TGTGCCAGCGGCCAAAAAGGGGGGGCTGAGCAGTTCTTC CASGQKGGAEQFF
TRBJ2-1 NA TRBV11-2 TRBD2 TGTGCCAGCAGCTTAGTCGTGGGAGGGCCCTACAATGAGCAGTTCTTC CASSLVVGGPYNEQFF
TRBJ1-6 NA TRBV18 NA TGTGCCAGCTCACCTATTACAGGGAATTCACCCCTCCACTTT CASSPITGNSPLHF
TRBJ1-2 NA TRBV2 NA TGTGCCAGCAGTCCGGAGACTTATGGAGGGGGCTACACCTTC CASSPETYGGGYTF
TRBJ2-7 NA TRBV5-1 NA TGCGCCAGCAGCATGGGGACATCCGTCTACGAGCAGTACTTC CASSMGTSVYEQYF
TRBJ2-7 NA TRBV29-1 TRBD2 TGCAGCGCGCAGGCCCGAGCGGGGGAGCAGTACTTC CSAQARAGEQYF
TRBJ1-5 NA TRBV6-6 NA TGTGCCAGCAGGGGGCTTAATCAGCCCCAGCATTTT CASRGLNQPQHF
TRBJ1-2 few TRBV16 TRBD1 TGTGCCAGCACCCAAGGACAGGGTGAATATGGCTACACCTTC CASTQGQGEYGYTF